Given below is one TCR beta chain in context. Its antigen is still unknown. The CDR3 loop spans 16 amino acids. The germline V gene encodes CDR1 SGHRS and CDR2 YFSETQ. Trimming cost V 2 bases and J 3 bases, with 15 bases left between them. This sample stems from a study of cytomegalovirus exposure and HLA in healthy donors. Study background: The Caucasian-associated ancestry cluster held around 76% of 350 to 450 genotyped donors.

Overall study findings and caveats: About 180 TCR beta chains were listed as cytomegalovirus-associated. Researchers reportedly found TCR beta sequences accurately predicted most subjects' HLA-A and HLA-B alleles. In vitro checks showed that three CMV-associated chains really do target CMV antigens.

The PCR ran on 60 Vbeta and 13 Jbeta primers. Assay used: immunoSEQ multiplex PCR; TCRdb lists only in-frame clones, some missing. The sample records roughly 80,000 clones, 67% being singletons. The clonotype was recovered from a woman aged 45-60 years in good health and CMV-seropositive. The genes are TRBV5-1 and TRBJ1-3; a weak D match, TRBD1 (5 bases). The sample was PBMCs. The CDR3 region is CASSFSRGGSGNTIYF. The CDR3 DNA reads as TGCGCCAGCAGCTTCTCGAGGGGAGGGAGTGGAAACACCATATATTTT.